The entry below gives a single T cell receptor (beta chain) sequence along with its context. Sequenced by immunoSEQ multiplex PCR; TCRdb stores in-frame clones only, minus some. The sample lists over 120,000 clones; approximately 86% were seen once. This entry comes from a study of blood T cell repertoires in COVID-19. The germline V gene encodes CDR1 SNHLY and CDR2 FYNNEI. This CDR3 contains 17 residues. The trim removed 6 bases at V and 3 bases at J, leaving 6 bases unmatched. The material sequenced was peripheral blood. The clonotype was recovered from a man in his 70s with acute or convalescent COVID-19. The chain combines TRBV2 with TRBJ2-4; 15 bases are a match to TRBD2. CDR3 coding DNA: TGTGCCAGCAGGGGGACTAGCGGGAGGATTGGCAAAAACATTCAGTACTTC. Amino acid sequence: CASRGTSGRIGKNIQYF.